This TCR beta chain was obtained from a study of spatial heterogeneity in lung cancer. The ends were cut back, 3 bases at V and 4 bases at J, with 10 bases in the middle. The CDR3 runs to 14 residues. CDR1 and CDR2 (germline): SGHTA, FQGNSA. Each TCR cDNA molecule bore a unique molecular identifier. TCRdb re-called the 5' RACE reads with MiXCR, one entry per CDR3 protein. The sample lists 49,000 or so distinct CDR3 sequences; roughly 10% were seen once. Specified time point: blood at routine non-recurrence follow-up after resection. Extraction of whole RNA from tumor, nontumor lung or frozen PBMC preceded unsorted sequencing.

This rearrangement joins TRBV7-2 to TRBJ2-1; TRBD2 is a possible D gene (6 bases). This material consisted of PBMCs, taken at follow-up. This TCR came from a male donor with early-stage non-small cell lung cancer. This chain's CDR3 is CASSLGLIYNEQFF. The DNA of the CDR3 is TGTGCCAGCAGCTTGGGACTTATTTACAATGAGCAGTTCTTC. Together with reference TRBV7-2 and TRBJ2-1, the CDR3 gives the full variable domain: GAGVSQSPSNKVTEKGKDVELRCDPISGHTALYWYRQSLGQGLEFLIYFQGNSAPDKSGLPSDRFSAERTGGSVSTLTIQRTQQEDSAVYLCASSLGLIYNEQFFGPGTRLTVL.